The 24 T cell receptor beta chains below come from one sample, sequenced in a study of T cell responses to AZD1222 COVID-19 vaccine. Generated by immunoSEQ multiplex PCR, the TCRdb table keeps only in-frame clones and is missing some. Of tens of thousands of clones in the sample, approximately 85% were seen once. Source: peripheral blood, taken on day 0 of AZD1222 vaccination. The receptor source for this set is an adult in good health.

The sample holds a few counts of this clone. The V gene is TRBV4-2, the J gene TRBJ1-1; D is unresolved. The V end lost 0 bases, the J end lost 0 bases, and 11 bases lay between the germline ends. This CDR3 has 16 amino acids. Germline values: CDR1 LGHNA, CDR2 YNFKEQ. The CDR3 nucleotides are TGTGCCAGCAGCCAAGAGACATGGACGGTGAACACTGAAGCTTTCTTT. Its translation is CASSQETWTVNTEAFF.

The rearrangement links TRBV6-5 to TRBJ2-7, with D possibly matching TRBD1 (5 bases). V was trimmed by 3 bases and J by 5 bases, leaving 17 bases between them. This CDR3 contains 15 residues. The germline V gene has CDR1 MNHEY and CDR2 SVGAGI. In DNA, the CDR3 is TGTGCCAGCAGTTATGTAAGGGGCGACTTGCACGAGCAGTACTTC. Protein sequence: CASSYVRGDLHEQYF.

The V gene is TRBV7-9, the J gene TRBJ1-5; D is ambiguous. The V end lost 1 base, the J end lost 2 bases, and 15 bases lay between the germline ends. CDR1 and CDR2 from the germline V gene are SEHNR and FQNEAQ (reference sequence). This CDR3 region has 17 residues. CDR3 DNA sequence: TGTGCCAGCAGCTTAGTTCTGGGTGGAGTTGGCAATCAGCCCCAGCATTTT. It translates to CASSLVLGGVGNQPQHF. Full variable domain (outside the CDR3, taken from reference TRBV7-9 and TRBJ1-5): DTGVSQNPRHKITKRGQNVTFRCDPISEHNRLYWYRQTLGQGPEFLTYFQNEAQLEKSRLLSDRFSAERPKGSFSTLEIQRTEQGDSAMYLCASSLVLGGVGNQPQHFGDGTRLSIL.

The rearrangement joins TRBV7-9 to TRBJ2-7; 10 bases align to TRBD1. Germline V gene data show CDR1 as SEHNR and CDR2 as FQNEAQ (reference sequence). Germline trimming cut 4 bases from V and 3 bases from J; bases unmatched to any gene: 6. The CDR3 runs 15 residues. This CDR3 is CASSYMDRGNYEQYF. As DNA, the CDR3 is TGTGCCAGCAGCTATATGGACAGGGGGAACTACGAGCAGTACTTC.

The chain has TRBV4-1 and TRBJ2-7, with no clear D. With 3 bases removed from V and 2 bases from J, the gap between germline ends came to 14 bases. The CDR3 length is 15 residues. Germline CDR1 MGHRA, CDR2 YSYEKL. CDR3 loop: CASSQGSPRAYEQYF. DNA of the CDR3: TGCGCCAGCAGCCAGGGCTCGCCACGTGCCTACGAGCAGTACTTC.

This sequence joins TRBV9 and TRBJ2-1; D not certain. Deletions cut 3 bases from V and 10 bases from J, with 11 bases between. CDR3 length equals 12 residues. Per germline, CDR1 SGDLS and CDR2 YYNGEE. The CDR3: CASSATWNEQFF. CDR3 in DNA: TGTGCCAGCAGCGCAACGTGGAACGAGCAGTTCTTC.

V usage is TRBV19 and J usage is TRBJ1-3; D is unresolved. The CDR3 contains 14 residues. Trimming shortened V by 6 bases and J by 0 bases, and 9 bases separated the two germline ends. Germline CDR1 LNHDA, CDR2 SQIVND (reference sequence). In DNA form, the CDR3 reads TGTGCCAGTAGCCCAACGGTCTCTGGAAACACCATATATTTT. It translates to CASSPTVSGNTIYF.

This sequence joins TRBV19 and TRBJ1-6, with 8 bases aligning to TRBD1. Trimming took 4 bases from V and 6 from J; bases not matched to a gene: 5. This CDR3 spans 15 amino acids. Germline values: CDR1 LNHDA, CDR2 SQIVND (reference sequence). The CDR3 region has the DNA TGTGCCAGTAGTACCCAGGGGGCTAGTAATTCACCCCTCCACTTT. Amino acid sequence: CASSTQGASNSPLHF.

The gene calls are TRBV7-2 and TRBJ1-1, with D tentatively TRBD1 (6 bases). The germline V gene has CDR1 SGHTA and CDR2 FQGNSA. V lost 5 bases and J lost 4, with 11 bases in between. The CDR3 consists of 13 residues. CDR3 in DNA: TGTGCCAGCAGCCACGTAGGGGGCACTGAAGCTTTCTTT. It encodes CASSHVGGTEAFF.

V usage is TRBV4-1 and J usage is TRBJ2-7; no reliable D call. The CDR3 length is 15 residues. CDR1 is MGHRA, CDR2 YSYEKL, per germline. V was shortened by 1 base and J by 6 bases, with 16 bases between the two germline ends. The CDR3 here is CASSQASSVVIEQYF. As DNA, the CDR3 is TGCGCCAGCAGCCAAGCAAGCTCCGTCGTTATCGAGCAGTACTTC.

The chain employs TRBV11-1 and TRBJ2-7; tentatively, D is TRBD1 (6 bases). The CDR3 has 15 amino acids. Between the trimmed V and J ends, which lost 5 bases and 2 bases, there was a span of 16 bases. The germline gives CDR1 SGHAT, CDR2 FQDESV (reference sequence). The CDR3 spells CASSPSGQPPYEQYF. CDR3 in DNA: TGTGCCAGCAGCCCCTCCGGACAGCCCCCCTACGAGCAGTACTTC.

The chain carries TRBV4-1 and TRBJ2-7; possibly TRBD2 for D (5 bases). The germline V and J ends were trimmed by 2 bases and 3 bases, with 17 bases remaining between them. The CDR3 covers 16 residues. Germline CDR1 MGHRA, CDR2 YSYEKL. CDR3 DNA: TGCGCCAGCAGCCAAAGCCCGGGATCTCTTGACTACGAGCAGTACTTC. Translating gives CASSQSPGSLDYEQYF.

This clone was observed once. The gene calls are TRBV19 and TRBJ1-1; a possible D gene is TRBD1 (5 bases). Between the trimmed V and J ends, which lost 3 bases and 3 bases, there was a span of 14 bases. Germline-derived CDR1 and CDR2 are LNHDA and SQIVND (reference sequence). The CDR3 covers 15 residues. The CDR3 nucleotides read TGTGCCAGTAGTATGATAGGGGCTTGGGACACTGAAGCTTTCTTT. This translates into CASSMIGAWDTEAFF.

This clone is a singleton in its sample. CDR3 coding DNA: TGTGCCAGCAGTCTTTCGAGGGATTCACCCCTCCACTTT. This sequence encodes CASSLSRDSPLHF. The gene calls are TRBV6-5 and TRBJ1-6; no clear D gene. V dropped 5 bases and J dropped 8 bases, with 10 bases sitting between them. This CDR3 is built from 13 residues. Per the germline V gene, CDR1 is MNHEY and CDR2 is SVGAGI.

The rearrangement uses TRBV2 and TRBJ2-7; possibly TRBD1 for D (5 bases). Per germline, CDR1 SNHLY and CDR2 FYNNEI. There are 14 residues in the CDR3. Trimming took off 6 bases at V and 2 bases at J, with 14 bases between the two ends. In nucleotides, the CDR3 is TGTGCCAGCAGCTTGGACACCGCCACCTACGAGCAGTACTTC. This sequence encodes CASSLDTATYEQYF.

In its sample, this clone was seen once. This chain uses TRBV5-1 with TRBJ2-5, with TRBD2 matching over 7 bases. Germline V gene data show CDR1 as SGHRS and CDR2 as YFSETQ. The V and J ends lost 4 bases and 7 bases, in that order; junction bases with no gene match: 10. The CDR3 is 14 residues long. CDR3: CASSGGEAGWTQYF. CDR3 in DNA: TGCGCCAGCAGCGGGGGGGAGGCCGGATGGACCCAGTACTTC.

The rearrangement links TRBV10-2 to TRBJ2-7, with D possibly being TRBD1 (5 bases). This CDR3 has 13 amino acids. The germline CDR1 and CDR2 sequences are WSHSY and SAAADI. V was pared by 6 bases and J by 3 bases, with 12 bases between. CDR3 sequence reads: CASSPDTSYEQYF. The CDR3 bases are TGCGCCAGCAGCCCGGACACCAGCTACGAGCAGTACTTC.

The CDR3 loop reads CASSIGRANEKLFF. As DNA, the CDR3 is TGTGCCAGTAGTATTGGCAGGGCAAATGAAAAACTGTTTTTT. V gene TRBV19 combines with J gene TRBJ1-4; TRBD1 might be the D (5 bases). The CDR3 is 14 residues long. The V and J ends lost 3 bases and 5 bases respectively, with 10 bases between them. CDR1 LNHDA and CDR2 SQIVND come from the germline V gene (reference sequence).

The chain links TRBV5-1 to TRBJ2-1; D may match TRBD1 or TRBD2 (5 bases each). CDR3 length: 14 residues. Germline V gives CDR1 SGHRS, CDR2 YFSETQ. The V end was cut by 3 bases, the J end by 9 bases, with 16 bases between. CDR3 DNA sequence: TGCGCCAGCAGCTCGGGGCCTGGAGAAGGTGAGCAGTTCTTC. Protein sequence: CASSSGPGEGEQFF.

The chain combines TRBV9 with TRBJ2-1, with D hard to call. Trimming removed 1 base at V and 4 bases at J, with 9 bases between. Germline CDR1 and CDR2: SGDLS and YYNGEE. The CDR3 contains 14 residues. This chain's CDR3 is CASSVRFEYNEQFF. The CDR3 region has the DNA TGTGCCAGCAGCGTAAGATTTGAGTACAATGAGCAGTTCTTC.

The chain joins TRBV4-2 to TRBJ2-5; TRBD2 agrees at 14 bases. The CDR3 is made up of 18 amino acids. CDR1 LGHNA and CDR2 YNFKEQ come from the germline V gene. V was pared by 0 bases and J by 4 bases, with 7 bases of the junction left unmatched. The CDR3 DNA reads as TGTGCCAGCAGCCAAGACCCGACTAGCGGGGGGGCACCAGAGACCCAGTACTTC. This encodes CASSQDPTSGGAPETQYF.

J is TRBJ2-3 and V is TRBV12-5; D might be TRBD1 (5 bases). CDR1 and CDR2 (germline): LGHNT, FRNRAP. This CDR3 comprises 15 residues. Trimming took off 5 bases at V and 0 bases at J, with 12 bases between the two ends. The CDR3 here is CASGKDTSSTDTQYF. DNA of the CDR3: TGTGCTAGTGGTAAGGACACCTCTAGCACAGATACGCAGTATTTT.

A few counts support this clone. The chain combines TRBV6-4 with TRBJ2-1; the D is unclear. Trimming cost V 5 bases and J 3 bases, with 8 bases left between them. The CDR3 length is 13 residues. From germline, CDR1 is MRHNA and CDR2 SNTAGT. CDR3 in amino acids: CASSPSSYNEQFF. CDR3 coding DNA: TGTGCCAGCAGTCCTAGTAGCTACAATGAGCAGTTCTTC.

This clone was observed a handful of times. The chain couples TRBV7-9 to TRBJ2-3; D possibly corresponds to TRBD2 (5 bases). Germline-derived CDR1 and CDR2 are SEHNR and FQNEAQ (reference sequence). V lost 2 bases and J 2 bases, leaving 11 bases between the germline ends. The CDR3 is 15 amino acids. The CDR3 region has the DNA TGTGCCAGCAGCTTAACTAGTCCCCTCACAGATACGCAGTATTTT. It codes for CASSLTSPLTDTQYF.